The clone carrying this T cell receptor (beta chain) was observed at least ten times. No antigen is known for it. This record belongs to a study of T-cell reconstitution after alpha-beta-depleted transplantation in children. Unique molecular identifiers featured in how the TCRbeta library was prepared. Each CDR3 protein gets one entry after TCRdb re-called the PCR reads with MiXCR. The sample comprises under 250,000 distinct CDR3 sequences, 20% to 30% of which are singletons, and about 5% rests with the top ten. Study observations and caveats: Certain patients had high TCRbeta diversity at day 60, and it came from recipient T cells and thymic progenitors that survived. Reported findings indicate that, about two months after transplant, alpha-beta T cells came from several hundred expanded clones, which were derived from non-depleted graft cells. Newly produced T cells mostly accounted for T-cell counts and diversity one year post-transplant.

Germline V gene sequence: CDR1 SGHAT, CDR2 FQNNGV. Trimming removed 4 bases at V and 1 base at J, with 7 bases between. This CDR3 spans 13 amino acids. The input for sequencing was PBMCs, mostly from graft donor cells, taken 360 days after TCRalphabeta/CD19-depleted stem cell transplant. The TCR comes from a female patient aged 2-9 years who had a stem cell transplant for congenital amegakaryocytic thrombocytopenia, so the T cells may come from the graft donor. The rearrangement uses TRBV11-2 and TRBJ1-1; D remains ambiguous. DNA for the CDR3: TGTGCCAGCAGCTGGACCGGGAACACTGAAGCTTTCTTT. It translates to CASSWTGNTEAFF.